This TCR beta chain was captured by sequencing in a study of cytomegalovirus exposure and HLA in healthy donors. The PCR made use of 60 Vbeta and 13 Jbeta primers. This table comes from immunoSEQ multiplex PCR, and its TCRdb copy is limited to in-frame clones, with some not included. The sample shows about 160,000 clones, around 69% of them seen only once. Concerning this clone itself: Its antigen is still unknown.

Study-level points and caveats: HLA restriction was apparent for most CMV-associated TCR beta chains in a later analysis. Highest at DRB1 and lowest at HLA-C, TCR association rates differed among HLA loci in a later analysis. Many donors carried some public TCRs, although rarity characterized most TCR sequences. One variant, a missense change in DCLRE1C, was linked in a later analysis to TCR beta V- and J-gene trimming.

The CDR3 has 14 residues. CDR1 is SGHRS, CDR2 YFSETQ, per germline. J was trimmed by 4 bases and V by 0 bases; bases with no gene match: 2. Source material: PBMCs. The clonotype comes from a man aged 55 to 70 in good health and CMV-seronegative. V usage is TRBV5-1 and J usage is TRBJ2-5; TRBD2 matches at 8 bases. The CDR3 DNA follows: TGCGCCAGCAGCTTGGAGCGGGAGCTAGAGACCCAGTACTTC. Its translation: CASSLERELETQYF.